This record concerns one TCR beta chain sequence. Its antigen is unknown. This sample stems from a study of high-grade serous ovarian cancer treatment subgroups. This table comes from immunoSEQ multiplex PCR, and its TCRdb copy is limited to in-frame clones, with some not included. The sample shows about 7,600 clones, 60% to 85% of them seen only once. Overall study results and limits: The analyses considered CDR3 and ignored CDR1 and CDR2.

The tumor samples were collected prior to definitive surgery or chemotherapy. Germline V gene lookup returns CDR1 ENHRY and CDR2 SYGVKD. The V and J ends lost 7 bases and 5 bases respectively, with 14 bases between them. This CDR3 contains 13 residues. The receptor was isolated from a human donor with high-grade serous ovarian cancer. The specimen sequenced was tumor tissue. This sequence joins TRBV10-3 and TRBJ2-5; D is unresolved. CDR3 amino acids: CAIKEASRETQYF. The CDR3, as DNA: TGTGCCATCAAGGAAGCCAGTAGGGAGACCCAGTACTTC.